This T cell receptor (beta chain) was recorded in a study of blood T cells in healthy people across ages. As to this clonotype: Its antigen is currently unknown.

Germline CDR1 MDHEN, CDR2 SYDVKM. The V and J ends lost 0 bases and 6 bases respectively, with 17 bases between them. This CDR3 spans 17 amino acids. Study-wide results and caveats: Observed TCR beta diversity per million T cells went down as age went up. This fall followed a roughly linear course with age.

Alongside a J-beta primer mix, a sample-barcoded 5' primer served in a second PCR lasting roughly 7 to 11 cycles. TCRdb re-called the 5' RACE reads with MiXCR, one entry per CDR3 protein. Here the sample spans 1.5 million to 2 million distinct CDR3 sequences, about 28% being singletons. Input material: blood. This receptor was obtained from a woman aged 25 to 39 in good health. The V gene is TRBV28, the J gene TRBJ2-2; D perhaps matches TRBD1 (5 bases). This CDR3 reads CASSLWGLASGPGELFF. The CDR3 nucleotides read TGTGCCAGCAGTTTATGGGGGCTGGCATCCGGACCCGGGGAGCTGTTTTTT.